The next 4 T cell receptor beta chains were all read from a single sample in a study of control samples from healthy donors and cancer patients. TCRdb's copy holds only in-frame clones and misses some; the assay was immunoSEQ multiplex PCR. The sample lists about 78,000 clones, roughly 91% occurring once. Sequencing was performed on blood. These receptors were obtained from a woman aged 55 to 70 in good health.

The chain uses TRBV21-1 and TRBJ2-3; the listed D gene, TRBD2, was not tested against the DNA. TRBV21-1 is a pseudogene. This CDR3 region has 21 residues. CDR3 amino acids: CASSKEGRLAGDSNSTDTQYF. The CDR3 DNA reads TGTGCCAGCAGCAAAGAGGGTCGGCTAGCGGGAGACTCAAACAGCACAGATACGCAGTATTTT.

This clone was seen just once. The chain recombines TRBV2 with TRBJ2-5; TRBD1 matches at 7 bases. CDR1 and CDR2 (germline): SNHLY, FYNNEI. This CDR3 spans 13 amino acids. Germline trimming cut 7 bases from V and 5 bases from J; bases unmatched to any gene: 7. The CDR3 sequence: CASNRGLGETQYF. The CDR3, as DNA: TGTGCCAGCAATAGGGGGCTTGGGGAGACCCAGTACTTC.

For the CDR3, the DNA is TGCGCCAGCAGCCAAGAAGGGGCTAGTTGGGATACGCAGTATTTT. Its translation is CASSQEGASWDTQYF. V is TRBV4-3 and J is TRBJ2-3, with D possibly TRBD1 on 5 matching bases. CDR1 is LGHNA, CDR2 YSLEER, per germline. The V end was cut by 0 bases, the J end by 6 bases, with 13 bases between. The CDR3 has 15 amino acids.

The CDR3 DNA reads as TGTGCCAGCAGCCCCATGCGAGTAGCCAAAAACATTCAGTACTTC. This translates into CASSPMRVAKNIQYF. The chain is built from TRBV2 and TRBJ2-4; D call uncertain. The CDR3 length is 15 residues. CDR1 is SNHLY and CDR2 is FYNNEI in the germline V gene. V was trimmed by 6 bases and J by 0 bases, leaving 12 bases between them.